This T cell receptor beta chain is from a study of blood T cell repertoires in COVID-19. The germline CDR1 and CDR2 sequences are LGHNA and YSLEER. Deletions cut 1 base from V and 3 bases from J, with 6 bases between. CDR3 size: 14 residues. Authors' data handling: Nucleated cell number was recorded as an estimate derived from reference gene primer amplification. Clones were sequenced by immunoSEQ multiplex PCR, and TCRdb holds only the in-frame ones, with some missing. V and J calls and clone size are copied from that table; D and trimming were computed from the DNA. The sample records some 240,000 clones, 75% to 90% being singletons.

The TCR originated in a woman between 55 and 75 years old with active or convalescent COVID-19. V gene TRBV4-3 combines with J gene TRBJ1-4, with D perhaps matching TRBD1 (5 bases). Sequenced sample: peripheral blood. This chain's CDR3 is CASSQGGPNEKLFF. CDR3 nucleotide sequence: TGCGCCAGCAGCCAAGGGGGCCCTAATGAAAAACTGTTTTTT.